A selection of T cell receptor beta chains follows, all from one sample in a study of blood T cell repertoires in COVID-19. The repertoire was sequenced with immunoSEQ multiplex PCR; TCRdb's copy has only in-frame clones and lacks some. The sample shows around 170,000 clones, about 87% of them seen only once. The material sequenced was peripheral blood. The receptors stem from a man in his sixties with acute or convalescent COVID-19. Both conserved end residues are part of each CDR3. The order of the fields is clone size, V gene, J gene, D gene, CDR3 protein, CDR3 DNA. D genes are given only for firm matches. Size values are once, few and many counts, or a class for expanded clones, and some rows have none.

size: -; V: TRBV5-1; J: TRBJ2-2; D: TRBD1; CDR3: CASSLGTGNTGELFF; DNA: TGCGCCAGCAGCTTAGGGACAGGGAACACCGGGGAGCTGTTTTTT
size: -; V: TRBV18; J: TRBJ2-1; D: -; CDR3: CASSPDQRLSSYNEQFF; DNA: TGTGCCAGCTCACCAGACCAGCGGTTATCCTCCTACAATGAGCAGTTCTTC
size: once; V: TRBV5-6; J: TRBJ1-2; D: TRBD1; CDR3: CASSQGQGNNYGYTF; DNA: TGTGCCAGCAGCCAGGGACAGGGGAACAACTATGGCTACACCTTC
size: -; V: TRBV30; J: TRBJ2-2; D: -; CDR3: CASTEQRYTGELFF; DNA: TGTGCCTCCACAGAGCAACGGTACACCGGGGAGCTGTTTTTT
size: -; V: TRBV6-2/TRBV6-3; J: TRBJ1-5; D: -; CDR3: CASSPRTAPSNQPQHF; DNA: TGTGCCAGCAGCCCTCGGACAGCTCCGAGCAATCAGCCCCAGCATTTT
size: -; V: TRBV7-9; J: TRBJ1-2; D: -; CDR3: CASSQISDSFIYGYTF; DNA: TGTGCCAGCAGCCAAATATCGGACTCTTTTATCTATGGCTACACCTTC
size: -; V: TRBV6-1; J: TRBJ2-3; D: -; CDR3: CASSEQPGGRGTTDTQYF; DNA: TGTGCCAGCAGTGAACAACCTGGGGGGCGGGGGACCACAGATACGCAGTATTTT
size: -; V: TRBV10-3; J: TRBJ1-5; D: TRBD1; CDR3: CASGTAHSNQPQHF; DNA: TGTGCCAGCGGGACAGCCCATAGCAATCAGCCCCAGCATTTT
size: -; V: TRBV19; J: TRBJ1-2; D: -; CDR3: CASIPKGGNGYTF; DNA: TGTGCCAGTATCCCCAAGGGAGGGAACGGCTACACCTTC
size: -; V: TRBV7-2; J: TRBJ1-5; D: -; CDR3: CASSLVGGLDSNQPQHF; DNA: TGTGCCAGCAGCTTAGTCGGGGGGCTTGATAGCAATCAGCCCCAGCATTTT
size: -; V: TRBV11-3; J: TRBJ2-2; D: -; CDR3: CASSLDQSRAYTGELFF; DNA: TGTGCCAGCAGCTTAGATCAGTCCAGGGCGTACACCGGGGAGCTGTTTTTT
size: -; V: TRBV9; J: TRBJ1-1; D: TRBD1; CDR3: CASSRQGNMNTEAFF; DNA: TGTGCCAGCAGTAGACAGGGGAACATGAACACTGAAGCTTTCTTT
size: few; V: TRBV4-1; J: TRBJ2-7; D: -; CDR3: CASSQERGDEQYF; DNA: TGCGCCAGCAGCCAAGAGCGGGGCGACGAGCAGTACTTC
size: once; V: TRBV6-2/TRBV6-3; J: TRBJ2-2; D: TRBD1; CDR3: CASSSRDSANTGELFF; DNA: TGTGCCAGCAGTTCCCGGGACAGCGCGAACACCGGGGAGCTGTTTTTT
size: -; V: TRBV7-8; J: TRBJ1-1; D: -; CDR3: CASSDQARGTEAFF; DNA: TGTGCCAGCAGTGATCAGGCAAGGGGTACTGAAGCTTTCTTT
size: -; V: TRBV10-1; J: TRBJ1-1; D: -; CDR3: CASSLDMNTEAFF; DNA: TGCGCCAGCAGCCTGGACATGAACACTGAAGCTTTCTTT
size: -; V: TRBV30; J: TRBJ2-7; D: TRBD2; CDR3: CAWTPISGSYEQYF; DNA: TGTGCCTGGACCCCAATTAGCGGGTCCTACGAGCAGTACTTC
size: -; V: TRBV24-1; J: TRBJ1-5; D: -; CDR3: CATSDSGQPQHF; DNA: TGTGCCACCAGTGATTCCGGTCAGCCCCAGCATTTT
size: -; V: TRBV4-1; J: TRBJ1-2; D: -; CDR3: CASRQGRFGYTF; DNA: TGCGCCAGCAGACAGGGAAGGTTCGGCTACACCTTC
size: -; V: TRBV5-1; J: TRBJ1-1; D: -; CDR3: CASSLFQEDTEAFF; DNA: TGCGCCAGCAGCTTGTTCCAGGAAGACACTGAAGCTTTCTTT
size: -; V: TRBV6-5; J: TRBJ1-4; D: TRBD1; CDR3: CASSLRDRANEKLFF; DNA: TGTGCCAGCTCTCTCCGGGACAGGGCTAATGAAAAACTGTTTTTT
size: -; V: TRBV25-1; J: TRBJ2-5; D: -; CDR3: CASSDWTEKETQYF; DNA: TGTGCCAGCAGTGACTGGACAGAAAAAGAGACCCAGTACTTC
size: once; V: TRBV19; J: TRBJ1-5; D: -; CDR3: CASSIISLTANQPQHF; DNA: TGTGCCAGTAGTATTATTAGCCTGACAGCTAATCAGCCCCAGCATTTT
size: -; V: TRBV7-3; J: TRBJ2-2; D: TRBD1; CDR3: CASSSTGSGELFF; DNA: TGTGCCAGCAGCTCGACAGGGTCCGGGGAGCTGTTTTTT
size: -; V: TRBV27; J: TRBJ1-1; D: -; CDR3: CASSYLQGSGAEAFF; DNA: TGTGCCAGCAGTTATCTTCAGGGTAGTGGGGCTGAAGCTTTCTTT
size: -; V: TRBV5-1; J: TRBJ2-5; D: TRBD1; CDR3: CASSVRQGQETQYF; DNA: TGCGCCAGCAGCGTAAGACAGGGACAAGAGACCCAGTACTTC
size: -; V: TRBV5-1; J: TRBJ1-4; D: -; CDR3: CASSFYGATNEKLFF; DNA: TGCGCCAGCAGCTTTTACGGAGCAACTAATGAAAAACTGTTTTTT
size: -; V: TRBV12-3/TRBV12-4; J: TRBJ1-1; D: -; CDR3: CASSSAGEAFF; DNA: TGTGCCAGCAGTTCCGCAGGGGAAGCTTTCTTT
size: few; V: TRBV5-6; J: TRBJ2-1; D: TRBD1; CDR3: CASSVTGGDYNEQFF; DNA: TGTGCCAGCAGCGTGACAGGGGGCGACTACAATGAGCAGTTCTTC
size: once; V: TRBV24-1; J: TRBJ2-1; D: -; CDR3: CATSDLVSAGSYNEQFF; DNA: TGTGCCACCAGTGATTTGGTGTCGGCGGGGAGTTACAATGAGCAGTTCTTC
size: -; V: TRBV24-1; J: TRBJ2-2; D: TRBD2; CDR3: CATSDWTSGRRTGELFF; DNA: TGTGCCACCAGTGATTGGACTAGCGGGAGGCGCACCGGGGAGCTGTTTTTT
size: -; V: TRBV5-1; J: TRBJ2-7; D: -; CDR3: CASSLGAGVSGEQYF; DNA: TGCGCCAGCAGCTTGGGGGCAGGGGTTAGTGGCGAGCAGTACTTC
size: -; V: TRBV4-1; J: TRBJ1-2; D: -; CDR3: CASSPRDTDYGYTF; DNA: TGCGCCAGCAGCCCCCGGGACACGGACTATGGCTACACCTTC
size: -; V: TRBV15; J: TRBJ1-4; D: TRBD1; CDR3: CATSSPPGTGREKLFF; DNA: TGTGCCACCAGCTCCCCACCGGGGACAGGGAGGGAAAAACTGTTTTTT
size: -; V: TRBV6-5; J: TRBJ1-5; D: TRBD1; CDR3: CASSRTGGNQPQHF; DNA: TGTGCCAGCAGTCGGACAGGGGGAAATCAGCCCCAGCATTTT
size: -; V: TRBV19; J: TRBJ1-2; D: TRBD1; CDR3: CASSIFDRDYGYTF; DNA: TGTGCCAGTAGTATTTTTGACAGGGACTATGGCTACACCTTC
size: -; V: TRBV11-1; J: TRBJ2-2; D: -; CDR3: CASSLRFTGELFF; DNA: TGTGCCAGCAGCCTCCGGTTCACCGGGGAGCTGTTTTTT
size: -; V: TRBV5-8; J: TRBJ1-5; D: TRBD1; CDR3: CASSFRGPGAPQHF; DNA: TGTGCCAGCAGCTTCAGGGGGCCTGGGGCGCCCCAGCATTTT
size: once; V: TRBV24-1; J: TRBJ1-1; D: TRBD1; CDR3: CATSDSRTGWTEAFF; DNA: TGTGCCACCAGTGATTCCCGGACAGGTTGGACTGAAGCTTTCTTT
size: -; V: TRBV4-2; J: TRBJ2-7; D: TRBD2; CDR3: CASSQALGTSGREQYF; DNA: TGTGCCAGCAGCCAAGCTTTAGGGACTAGCGGTCGCGAGCAGTACTTC
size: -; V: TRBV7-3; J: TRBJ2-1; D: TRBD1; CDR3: CASSTPDRGRHEQFF; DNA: TGTGCCAGCAGCACGCCCGACAGGGGGCGGCATGAGCAGTTCTTC
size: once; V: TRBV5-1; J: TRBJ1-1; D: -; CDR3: CASRLAGKLNF; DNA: TGCGCCAGCAGATTAGCAGGGAAGTTAAACTTT
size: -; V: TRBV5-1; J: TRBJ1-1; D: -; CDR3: CASSFGTLNTEAFF; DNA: TGCGCCAGCAGCTTCGGGACTTTGAACACTGAAGCTTTCTTT
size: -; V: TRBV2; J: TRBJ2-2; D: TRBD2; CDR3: CASSDGLAGDTGELFF; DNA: TGTGCCAGCAGTGACGGACTAGCGGGAGACACCGGGGAGCTGTTTTTT
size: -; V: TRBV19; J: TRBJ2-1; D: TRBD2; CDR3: CASSSAGTSGGSYNEQFF; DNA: TGTGCCAGTAGTAGCGCTGGGACTAGCGGGGGCTCCTACAATGAGCAGTTCTTC
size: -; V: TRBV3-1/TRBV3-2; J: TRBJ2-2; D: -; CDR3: CASSRSFRGKRTGELFF; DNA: TGTGCCAGCAGCCGGTCCTTTCGGGGGAAACGCACCGGGGAGCTGTTTTTT
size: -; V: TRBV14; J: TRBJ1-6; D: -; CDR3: CASSKQTNSPLHF; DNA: TGTGCCAGCAGCAAACAGACAAATTCACCCCTCCACTTT